A selection of T cell receptor beta chains follows, all from one sample in a study of vaccination effects on CD4 cells after COVID-19. Clones were sequenced by immunoSEQ multiplex PCR, and TCRdb holds only the in-frame ones, with some missing. The table includes 17,000 or so clones, approximately 70% detected once. These receptors have no known antigen. This specimen was CD4+ T cells from PBMCs cultured with SARS-CoV-2 spike peptides, taken after COVID-19 vaccination. The receptors here all came from a human donor who received a COVID-19 vaccine. Each CDR3 is given with its conserved first and last residue. A D gene is named only where the DNA matches it firmly. Clone size is stated in some rows and not others, as once, few, many or a class when expanded.

clone size	J gene	D gene	V gene	CDR3 protein	CDR3 DNA
few	TRBJ1-4	.	TRBV18	CASSPGDTREKLFF	TGTGCCAGCTCACCAGGCGACACGCGTGAAAAACTGTTTTTT
.	TRBJ2-7	.	TRBV6-4	CASSQDWGYEQYF	TGTGCCAGCAGTCAGGACTGGGGCTACGAGCAGTACTTC
few	TRBJ2-7	.	TRBV7-9	CASSLFESGEQYF	TGTGCCAGCAGCTTATTCGAGTCGGGGGAGCAGTACTTC
.	TRBJ2-1	TRBD2	TRBV9	CASSVAVPGLAGYNEQFF	TGTGCCAGCAGCGTAGCTGTCCCAGGACTAGCAGGTTACAATGAGCAGTTCTTC
.	TRBJ1-6	.	TRBV27	CASSFSGGGSPLHF	TGTGCCAGCAGTTTTAGTGGGGGCGGTTCACCCCTCCACTTT
.	TRBJ2-1	TRBD2	TRBV6-2/TRBV6-3	CASSYSPPEGLYNEQFF	TGTGCCAGCAGTTACTCGCCGCCAGAGGGACTATACAATGAGCAGTTCTTC
.	TRBJ1-2	.	TRBV6-5	CASSYGGGYTF	TGTGCCAGCAGTTACGGGGGTGGCTACACCTTC
.	TRBJ1-6	TRBD1	TRBV19	CASSTSDRVNSPLHF	TGTGCCAGTAGTACCTCTGACAGGGTCAATTCACCCCTCCACTTT
.	TRBJ2-1	TRBD2	TRBV29-1	CSVEGLAGGGSYNEQFF	TGCAGCGTTGAGGGACTAGCGGGAGGAGGATCCTACAATGAGCAGTTCTTC
.	TRBJ2-7	.	TRBV28	CASSLAGVWGVSSYEQYF	TGTGCCAGCAGTCTCGCTGGGGTGTGGGGCGTCAGTTCCTACGAGCAGTACTTC
.	TRBJ1-5	.	TRBV7-9	CASSFQGGVNGNQPQHF	TGTGCCAGCAGCTTCCAAGGGGGTGTGAATGGCAATCAGCCCCAGCATTTT
.	TRBJ1-1	.	TRBV6-6	CASRQSRPTEAFF	TGTGCCAGCAGACAAAGTAGACCAACTGAAGCTTTCTTT
.	TRBJ1-1	.	TRBV18	CASSPPAAQMNTEAFF	TGTGCCAGCTCACCACCCGCTGCTCAGATGAACACTGAAGCTTTCTTT
.	TRBJ1-4	TRBD1	TRBV5-1	CASSLEAGQGSEKLFF	TGCGCCAGCAGCTTGGAAGCGGGACAGGGGAGTGAAAAACTGTTTTTT
few	TRBJ1-1	TRBD1	TRBV14	CASSQYSGGFTEAFF	TGTGCCAGCAGCCAATATTCAGGGGGCTTCACTGAAGCTTTCTTT
.	TRBJ2-5	TRBD2	TRBV27	CASSSGLAGETQYF	TGTGCCAGCAGTTCAGGACTAGCGGGGGAGACCCAGTACTTC
.	TRBJ2-7	.	TRBV4-3	CASSRDLGTDPYEQYF	TGCGCCAGCAGCCGAGACCTCGGGACGGATCCCTACGAGCAGTACTTC
.	TRBJ1-2	.	TRBV2	CASSDTNIGYTF	TGTGCCAGCAGTGATACCAATATTGGCTACACCTTC
few	TRBJ1-1	TRBD1	TRBV7-9	CASSSQGVNTEAFF	TGTGCCAGCAGCTCACAGGGGGTGAACACTGAAGCTTTCTTT
.	TRBJ2-5	.	TRBV27	CASSLRQTYETQYF	TGTGCCAGCAGTTTACGACAGACGTACGAGACCCAGTACTTC
.	TRBJ1-4	TRBD1	TRBV15	CATSIGGGAEEKLFF	TGTGCCACCAGCATAGGAGGGGGCGCGGAGGAAAAACTGTTTTTT
.	TRBJ1-4	.	TRBV10-3	CAISDVRGKWEKLFF	TGTGCCATCAGCGATGTCCGGGGGAAATGGGAAAAACTGTTTTTT
.	TRBJ1-4	TRBD1	TRBV9	CASSVAPEQGRGNEKLFF	TGTGCCAGCAGCGTAGCCCCCGAACAGGGGCGGGGTAATGAAAAACTGTTTTTT
.	TRBJ2-1	TRBD2	TRBV29-1	CSAVGLADHNEQFF	TGCAGCGCGGTGGGACTAGCGGATCACAATGAGCAGTTCTTC
.	TRBJ2-6	TRBD1	TRBV19	CASSIETGQGASGANVLTF	TGTGCCAGTAGTATTGAAACGGGACAGGGGGCTTCTGGGGCCAACGTCCTGACTTTC
.	TRBJ1-5	.	TRBV19	CASSIRDQPQHF	TGTGCCAGTAGTATCAGAGATCAGCCCCAGCATTTT
.	TRBJ2-2	TRBD2	TRBV2	CASSEASSGIEELFF	TGTGCCAGCAGTGAAGCGTCTAGCGGGATTGAGGAGCTGTTTTTT
.	TRBJ1-1	.	TRBV2	CASSESPAAGRLAAFF	TGTGCCAGCAGTGAATCCCCGGCCGCTGGACGGCTGGCGGCTTTCTTT
.	TRBJ1-1	.	TRBV3-1/TRBV3-2	CASRRGTAALNTEAFF	TGTGCCAGCAGGAGGGGTACAGCTGCCCTGAACACTGAAGCTTTCTTT
.	TRBJ1-4	.	TRBV4-3	CASSQGNRNEKLFF	TGCGCCAGCAGCCAAGGTAATCGGAATGAAAAACTGTTTTTT
.	TRBJ2-7	TRBD2	TRBV27	CASSLRGSRYEQYF	TGTGCCAGCAGTTTACGCGGGAGTCGGTACGAGCAGTACTTC
.	TRBJ1-6	.	TRBV28	CASRRFGNSPLHF	TGTGCCAGCAGGAGATTTGGGAACTCACCCCTCCACTTT
many	TRBJ2-7	.	TRBV5-1	CASSPTGLSYEQYF	TGCGCCAGCAGCCCAACAGGTTTATCCTACGAGCAGTACTTC
.	TRBJ1-2	.	TRBV4-2	CASSQEAVSVYGYTF	TGTGCCAGCAGCCAAGAGGCAGTGAGTGTCTATGGCTACACCTTC
.	TRBJ2-7	.	TRBV5-4	CASSSNLDRSYEQYF	TGTGCCAGCAGCTCCAATCTTGACCGCTCCTACGAGCAGTACTTC
medium-sized	TRBJ1-1	.	TRBV29-1	CSVPPTGNYTEAFF	TGCAGCGTTCCCCCTACAGGGAATTATACTGAAGCTTTCTTT